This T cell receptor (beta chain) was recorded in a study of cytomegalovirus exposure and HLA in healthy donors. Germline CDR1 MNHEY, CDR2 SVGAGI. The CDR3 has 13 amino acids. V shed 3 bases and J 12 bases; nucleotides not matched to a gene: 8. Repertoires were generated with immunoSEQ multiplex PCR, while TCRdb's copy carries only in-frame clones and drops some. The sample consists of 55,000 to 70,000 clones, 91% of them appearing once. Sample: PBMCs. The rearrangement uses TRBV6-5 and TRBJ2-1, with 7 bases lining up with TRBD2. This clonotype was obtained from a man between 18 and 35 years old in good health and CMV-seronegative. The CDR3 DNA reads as TGTGCCAGCAGTTATGCGGCGGGAGCGGCGCAGTTCTTC. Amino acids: CASSYAAGAAQFF.